These T cell receptor beta chains were read from a single sample in a study of CD8 T cells in ankylosing spondylitis. TCRdb reanalysed the 5' RACE reads using MiXCR and keeps one entry per CDR3 protein. The table lists approximately 150,000 distinct CDR3 sequences, approximately 44% of them singletons. The sample was synovial fluid, either unsorted or a sorted T cell fraction (not recorded which). The source is a male donor with ankylosing spondylitis. Each CDR3 is given with its conserved first and last residue. The D gene is left open where the match is weak. Clone size appears in some rows only: once, few, many, or a class for an expanded clone.

d_call	v_call	j_call	clone_size	cdr3_nt	cdr3_aa
TRBD1	TRBV5-6	TRBJ2-1	.	TGTGCCAGCAGCTGGGACAGGGGGACCGTTGAGCAGTTCTTC	CASSWDRGTVEQFF
TRBD2	TRBV4-2	TRBJ2-7	few	TGTGCCAGCAGCCAAGTGGCGGGGGGGCAGGGTTACGAGCAGTACTTC	CASSQVAGGQGYEQYF
.	TRBV12-3/TRBV12-4	TRBJ2-7	.	TGTGCCAGCAGTTTGAAGGGGACCCGTCCTTACGAGCAGTACTTC	CASSLKGTRPYEQYF
.	TRBV10-3	TRBJ2-1	.	TGTGCCATCAGTGACCGCCGGGGCGGGATCTCCTACAATGAGCAGTTCTTC	CAISDRRGGISYNEQFF
.	TRBV20-1	TRBJ1-1	.	TGCAGTGCTAGAGGGGTCATTTGGAACACTGAAGCTTTCTTT	CSARGVIWNTEAFF
TRBD2	TRBV6-5	TRBJ2-1	few	TGTGCCAGCAGTTACCATCCCGGGACTAGTAACAATGAGCAGTTCTTC	CASSYHPGTSNNEQFF
.	TRBV7-2	TRBJ2-2	.	TGTGCCAGCAGCTTAGACAGGGCCCCCGGGGAGCTGTTTTTT	CASSLDRAPGELFF
.	TRBV9	TRBJ1-2	once	TGTGCCAGCAGTCGAGGACACCCGTTGGGCTATGGCTACACCTTC	CASSRGHPLGYGYTF
.	TRBV2	TRBJ2-7	.	TGTGCCACCGGGAATTGGTCCCACTCGATCCCCTACGAGCAGTACTTC	CATGNWSHSIPYEQYF
.	TRBV28	TRBJ2-1	.	TGTGCCAGCAGTTTATTCGGGACCCGATACAATGAGCAGTTCTTC	CASSLFGTRYNEQFF
TRBD2	TRBV6-2/TRBV6-3	TRBJ2-3	.	TGTGCCAGCAGCCTAGCGGGAGCGGCAGATACGCAGTATTTT	CASSLAGAADTQYF
TRBD2	TRBV28	TRBJ2-3	.	TGTGCCAGCAGTTTATGGGCGGCTAGCGGGGGACTCACAGATACGCAGTATTTT	CASSLWAASGGLTDTQYF
TRBD2	TRBV10-3	TRBJ2-3	.	TGTGCCATCAGTAGACTACGGGACTACCTTAGCACAGATACGCAGTATTTT	CAISRLRDYLSTDTQYF
TRBD1	TRBV6-1	TRBJ1-5	.	TGTGCCAGCAGGACGACTTACGGGGACAGGGACAGGGGATGGCCCCAGCATTTT	CASRTTYGDRDRGWPQHF
.	TRBV10-2	TRBJ2-5	.	TGCGCCAGCGGACGAGGGGAGACCCAGTACTTC	CASGRGETQYF
.	TRBV25-1	TRBJ2-7	.	TGTGCCAGCAGTGATGGGGGCACCTCCTACGAGCAGTACTTC	CASSDGGTSYEQYF
.	TRBV12-3/TRBV12-4	TRBJ1-5	few	TGTGCCAGCAGTTTAGGAGGTTACAATCAGCCCCAGCATTTT	CASSLGGYNQPQHF
TRBD2	TRBV4-1	TRBJ2-1	.	TGCGCCAGCAGCCAAGATGGGACTAGCGGGATTAATGAGCAGTTCTTC	CASSQDGTSGINEQFF
.	TRBV11-2	TRBJ2-7	many	TGTGCCAGCAGCTTAGGACTGTACGCCGCCTACGAGCAGTACTTC	CASSLGLYAAYEQYF
.	TRBV12-3/TRBV12-4	TRBJ2-1	few	TGTGCCAGCAGTCCGGGACACCTTAAGGAGTACAATGAGCAGTTCTTC	CASSPGHLKEYNEQFF
TRBD2	TRBV28	TRBJ2-3	once	TGTGCCCGTGAGGGTCTGACGGGAGGAGGCACAGATACGCAGTATTTT	CAREGLTGGGTDTQYF
TRBD1	TRBV4-3	TRBJ2-3	.	TGCGCCAGCAGCCAAGACCTGGGGACAGGGCCAGATACGCAGTATTTT	CASSQDLGTGPDTQYF
TRBD2	TRBV5-1	TRBJ2-1	few	TGCGCCAGCAGCCCGGGGGGACTAGCGGGAGTATCCTACAATGAGCAGTTCTTC	CASSPGGLAGVSYNEQFF
.	TRBV12-3/TRBV12-4	TRBJ2-1	.	TGTGCCAGCAGTTTTCCGGGGCCATACAATGAGCAGTTCTTC	CASSFPGPYNEQFF
.	TRBV2	TRBJ2-1	many	TGTGCCAGCAGTGTCAGTGAGGGATACAATGAGCAGTTCTTC	CASSVSEGYNEQFF
.	TRBV10-3	TRBJ2-3	.	TGTGCCATCAGTGATAAGGGAATAGATACGCAGTATTTT	CAISDKGIDTQYF
TRBD1	TRBV6-1	TRBJ1-6	.	TGTGCCAGCAGGGGACAGGAGAGCTCCTATAATTCACCCCTCCACTTT	CASRGQESSYNSPLHF